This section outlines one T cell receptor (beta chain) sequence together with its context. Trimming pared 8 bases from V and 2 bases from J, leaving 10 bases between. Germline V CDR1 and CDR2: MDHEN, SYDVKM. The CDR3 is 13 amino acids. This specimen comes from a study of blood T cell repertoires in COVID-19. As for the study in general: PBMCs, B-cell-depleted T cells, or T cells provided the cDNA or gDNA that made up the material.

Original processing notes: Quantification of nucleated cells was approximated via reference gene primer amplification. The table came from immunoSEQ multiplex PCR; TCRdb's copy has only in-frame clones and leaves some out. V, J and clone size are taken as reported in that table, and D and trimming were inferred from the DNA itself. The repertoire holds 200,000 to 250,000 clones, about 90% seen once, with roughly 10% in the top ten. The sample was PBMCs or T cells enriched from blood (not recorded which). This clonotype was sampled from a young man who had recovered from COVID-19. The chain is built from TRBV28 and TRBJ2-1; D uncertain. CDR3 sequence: CASGGSTYNEQFF. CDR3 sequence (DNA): TGTGCCAGCGGCGGATCCACCTACAATGAGCAGTTCTTC.